Shown below are 24 T cell receptor beta chains from a single sample sequenced in a study of molecular identifiers for immune sequencing clone quantification. TCRdb redid the calling of the PCR reads with MiXCR, one entry per CDR3 protein. The sample consists of fewer than 350,000 distinct CDR3 sequences, around a fifth of them appearing once. Material: naive CD8+ T cells from blood, with Jurkat cell RNA spiked in. Subset: FACS-sorted CD8+CD4-CCR7+CD45RA+ naive T cells. The receptors come from a human donor in good health. Some libraries in this study had Jurkat cell RNA spiked in.

This clonotype was seen at least ten times. The chain recombines TRBV7-6 with TRBJ1-1; 7 nucleotides match TRBD1. Germline V gene lookup returns CDR1 SGHVS and CDR2 FNYEAQ. J was trimmed by 0 bases and V by 5 bases; bases with no gene match: 3. CDR3 length: 14 residues. CDR3 sequence (DNA): TGTGCCAGCAGCATGGGACAGCTGAACACTGAAGCTTTCTTT. Its translation is CASSMGQLNTEAFF.

The chain joins TRBV10-3 to TRBJ1-6, with D uncertain. The V and J ends lost 6 bases and 0 bases respectively, with 9 bases between them. The CDR3 spans 15 residues. CDR1 and CDR2 (germline): ENHRY, SYGVKD. CDR3 region: CAISQRSSYNSPLHF. DNA of the CDR3: TGTGCCATCAGCCAGCGTAGCTCCTATAATTCACCCCTCCACTTT.

This clonotype was recorded a few times. The chain couples TRBV7-9 to TRBJ2-5, with D perhaps being TRBD1 or TRBD2 (5 bases each). V lost 6 bases, J lost 3 bases, and 14 bases lay in between. CDR3 length: 14 amino acids. CDR1 and CDR2 from the germline V gene are SEHNR and FQNEAQ (reference sequence). The CDR3 DNA reads TGTGCCAGCAGTATCGACCGGGACGAAGAGACCCAGTACTTC. This sequence encodes CASSIDRDEETQYF.

Details on this clonotype: This CDR3 is missing its conserved last phenylalanine or tryptophan, likely due to a read error. This rearrangement joins TRBV29-1 to TRBJ2-5; 8 nucleotides agree with TRBD2. Germline trimming cut 4 bases from V and 2 bases from J; bases unmatched to any gene: 15. The V gene's germline CDR1 is SQVTM and CDR2 ANQGSEA. The CDR3 has 17 residues. The CDR3 sequence: CSVALLTLAGVQETQYL. CDR3 coding DNA: TGCAGCGTTGCACTCTTAACTCTAGCGGGCGTACAAGAGACCCAGTACCTC.

This clonotype has a single count. It may be a read error: a sequence one base away is much more abundant. The rearrangement links TRBV29-1 to TRBJ1-3; D is ambiguous. The V end lost 4 bases, the J end lost 2 bases, and 9 bases lay between the germline ends. Germline CDR1 and CDR2: SQVTM and ANQGSEA. CDR3 length equals 13 residues. In DNA, the CDR3 is TGCAGCGTTGTCCGAGACCCTGGAAACACCATATATTTT. This gives the protein CSVVRDPGNTIYF.

Concerning this clonotype itself: A much larger clone sits a single nucleotide away, making a read error possible. This rearrangement joins TRBV6-6 to TRBJ2-7; either TRBD1 or TRBD2 may fit D (5 bases each). This CDR3 spans 14 amino acids. The ends were cut back, 5 bases at V and 5 bases at J, with 16 bases in the middle. The germline gives CDR1 MNHNY, CDR2 SVGAGI (reference sequence). The CDR3: CASSPGPNQHEQYF. The CDR3 bases are TGTGCCAGCAGTCCGGGACCCAACCAGCACGAGCAGTACTTC.

This clonotype has a count of ten or more. The rearrangement links TRBV7-9 to TRBJ2-7; TRBD2 might be the D (5 bases). CDR1 is SEHNR and CDR2 is FQNEAQ in the germline V gene (reference sequence). Trimming removed 5 bases at V and 0 bases at J, with 14 bases between. The CDR3 extends over 15 amino acids. The CDR3 reads CASSPGVLNSYEQYF. The CDR3 nucleotides read TGTGCCAGCAGCCCCGGGGTATTGAACTCCTACGAGCAGTACTTC.

In this sample, this clonotype turned up many times. This chain links TRBV6-6 with TRBJ1-1, with D perhaps TRBD1 (5 bases). CDR1 is MNHNY, CDR2 SVGAGI, per germline (reference sequence). The length of the CDR3 is 11 residues. V was pared by 5 bases and J by 6 bases, with 7 bases between. The CDR3 here is CASSTRAEAFF. The CDR3 bases are TGTGCCAGCAGTACCAGGGCTGAAGCTTTCTTT.

This clonotype was seen at least ten times. V usage is TRBV7-2 and J usage is TRBJ2-3; 8 bases map to TRBD1. The V and J ends lost 6 bases and 2 bases, in that order; junction bases with no gene match: 7. The CDR3 length is 15 residues. Germline V lookup: CDR1 SGHTA, CDR2 FQGNSA. In nucleotides, the CDR3 is TGTGCCAGCAGTTATCGGACAGGGATCACAGATACGCAGTATTTT. This codes for CASSYRTGITDTQYF.

Remarks on this clonotype: A much larger clone sits a single nucleotide away, making a read error possible. The CDR3 reads CASSYLKVQRESTGELFF. The CDR3 coding sequence is TGTGCCAGCAGTTACTTGAAAGTCCAGCGGGAGAGCACCGGGGAGCTGTTTTTT. The rearrangement uses TRBV6-5 and TRBJ2-2; 8 nucleotides line up with TRBD2. The CDR3 sequence is 18 residues long. V lost 1 base, J lost 4 bases, and 11 bases stayed unmatched. CDR1 is MNHEY, CDR2 SVGAGI, per germline.

This clonotype was recorded many times. V usage is TRBV4-1 and J usage is TRBJ2-7, with D tentatively TRBD2 (5 bases). With 0 bases removed from V and 3 bases from J, the gap between germline ends came to 12 bases. The CDR3 totals 15 residues. Germline-derived CDR1 and CDR2 are MGHRA and YSYEKL. The CDR3 region is CASSQDWRAGYEQYF. CDR3 nucleotides: TGCGCCAGCAGCCAAGATTGGCGGGCCGGCTACGAGCAGTACTTC.

Comment on this clonotype: A much larger clone is a single base away; this may be a read error. This chain links TRBV6-5 with TRBJ1-1, with D possibly TRBD1 on 5 matching bases. Between the trimmed V and J ends, which lost 8 bases and 1 base, there was a span of 17 bases. There are 15 residues in the CDR3. Germline CDR1 MNHEY, CDR2 SVGAGI. The CDR3 is CASRGRERGNTEAFF. The CDR3 region has the DNA TGTGCCAGCCGGGGACGGGAAAGGGGGAACACTGAAGCTTTCTTT.

This clonotype has a count of ten or more. The chain uses TRBV9 and TRBJ1-4; D is uncertain. This CDR3 is built from 14 residues. Trimming took 1 base from V and 0 from J, leaving 4 bases between them. Germline CDR1 and CDR2: SGDLS and YYNGEE. The CDR3 loop reads CASSVQSTNEKLFF. For the CDR3, the DNA is TGTGCCAGCAGCGTACAGTCAACTAATGAAAAACTGTTTTTT. The full variable domain, completed using reference TRBV9 and TRBJ1-4, is DSGVTQTPKHLITATGQRVTLRCSPRSGDLSVYWYQQSLDQGLQFLIQYYNGEERAKGNILERFSAQQFPDLHSELNLSSLELGDSALYFCASSVQSTNEKLFFGSGTQLSVL.

The V gene is TRBV6-2 or TRBV6-3, the J gene TRBJ2-3; D uncertain. The better agreement between TRBJ1-5 and the DNA end casts doubt on the J call. CDR3 length equals 14 residues. In germline, CDR1 is MNHEY, CDR2 SVGEGT. CDR3 in amino acids: CASSPGIGTDTQHF. The CDR3 DNA follows: TGTGCCAGCAGCCCCGGGATCGGCACAGATACGCAGCATTTT.

The count of this clonotype is one. A much larger clone sits a single nucleotide away, making a read error possible. The J gene is TRBJ2-2, the V gene TRBV19; D gene unclear. CDR1 is LNHDA and CDR2 is SQIVND in the germline V gene (reference sequence). The CDR3 sequence is 14 residues long. Trimming stripped 6 bases from V and 3 bases from J, with 11 bases between. CDR3 coding DNA: TGTGCCAGTAGGCGGAGACAATACACCGGGGAGCTGTTTTTT. This translates into CASRRRQYTGELFF.

The chain carries TRBV20-1 and TRBJ2-7; maybe TRBD1 (8 bases). The ends were cut back, 5 bases at V and 3 bases at J, with 23 bases in the middle. Germline V lookup: CDR1 DFQATT, CDR2 SNEGSKA (reference sequence). The CDR3 length is 16 residues. Written as DNA, the CDR3 is TGCAGTGCTCCATACCCACAGGGGGGGAGCAACTACGAGCAGTACTTC. Residues: CSAPYPQGGSNYEQYF.

In its sample, this clonotype was seen a few times. The chain is built from TRBV11-2 and TRBJ2-3, with 7 bases identical to TRBD1. This CDR3 spans 17 amino acids. V was clipped by 5 bases and J by 2 bases; unmatched bases: 13. CDR1 and CDR2 from the germline V gene are SGHAT and FQNNGV. In nucleotides, the CDR3 is TGTGCCAGCAGCCTCCACGACAGGGCCGGCTACACAGATACGCAGTATTTT. Translated, it gives CASSLHDRAGYTDTQYF.

This clonotype was seen at least ten times. This chain connects TRBV7-9 to TRBJ1-5; a weak D match, TRBD1 (5 bases). The CDR3 has 15 residues. Trimming shortened V by 3 bases and J by 11 bases, and 20 bases separated the two germline ends. Germline V CDR1 and CDR2: SEHNR, FQNEAQ (reference sequence). CDR3 nucleotides: TGTGCCAGCAGCTTCGGCCCAGGGTTAAGTGGGTCCCAGCATTTT. This codes for CASSFGPGLSGSQHF. Based on the CDR3 plus reference TRBV7-9 and TRBJ1-5, the full variable domain is DTGVSQNPRHKITKRGQNVTFRCDPISEHNRLYWYRQTLGQGPEFLTYFQNEAQLEKSRLLSDRFSAERPKGSFSTLEIQRTEQGDSAMYLCASSFGPGLSGSQHFGDGTRLSIL.

This clonotype was counted at least ten times. The chain uses TRBV29-1 and TRBJ2-5; D is uncertain. The CDR3 contains 12 residues. Per germline, CDR1 SQVTM and CDR2 ANQGSEA. Trimming took off 6 bases at V and 2 bases at J, with 10 bases between the two ends. The CDR3 sequence: CSVETKQETQYF. CDR3 bases: TGCAGCGTCGAGACGAAACAAGAGACCCAGTACTTC.

This clonotype has only one observation. This clone may be a read error of a much larger clone one base away. Without the conserved terminal phenylalanine or tryptophan, this CDR3 likely stems from a read error. The CDR3 region is CAGSGVAGVAYNEQFL. DNA for the CDR3: TGTGCCGGGAGCGGTGTAGCGGGGGTTGCCTACAATGAGCAGTTCCTC. The chain combines TRBV7-9 with TRBJ2-1; 9 positions agree with TRBD2. The junction had 13 bases not matched to a gene; V was cut back by 11 bases and J by 2 bases. The CDR3 loop spans 16 amino acids. Germline CDR1 is SEHNR and CDR2 is FQNEAQ (reference sequence).

The gene calls are TRBV5-1 and TRBJ2-3; D is possibly TRBD2 (5 bases). The V gene lost 7 bases and the J gene lost 2 bases, with 14 bases spanning the gap. This CDR3 is 14 amino acids long. In germline, CDR1 is SGHRS, CDR2 YFSETQ. The CDR3, as DNA: TGCGCCAGCGACTTGCGGGCCCACACAGATACGCAGTATTTT. Translating gives CASDLRAHTDTQYF. The entire variable domain, with the rest obtained from reference TRBV5-1 and TRBJ2-3, is as follows: KAGVTQTPRYLIKTRGQQVTLSCSPISGHRSVSWYQQTPGQGLQFLFEYFSETQRNKGNFPGRFSGRQFSNSRSEMNVSTLELGDSALYLCASDLRAHTDTQYFGPGTRLTVL.

This clonotype was detected ten times or more. The genes are TRBV5-1 and TRBJ2-7, with 7 positions matching TRBD1. The ends lost 2 bases at V and 7 bases at J; junction bases unmatched: 3. Germline CDR1 is SGHRS and CDR2 is YFSETQ. This CDR3 is 12 amino acids long. DNA of the CDR3: TGCGCCAGCAGCTTTACAGGGGATGAGCAGTACTTC. It encodes CASSFTGDEQYF.

This clonotype was observed many times. The chain couples TRBV7-9 to TRBJ2-7; no firm D call. This CDR3 is built from 12 residues. Germline CDR1 is SEHNR and CDR2 is FQNEAQ (reference sequence). V lost 6 bases and J 5 bases, leaving 11 bases between the germline ends. CDR3 loop: CASRSARDEQYF. In DNA, the CDR3 is TGTGCCAGCAGATCCGCCCGGGACGAGCAGTACTTC.

With respect to this clonotype: Possible read error: a much larger clone is one base away. The chain couples TRBV5-6 to TRBJ2-5, with D hard to call. Germline lookup yields CDR1 SGHDT and CDR2 YYEEEE. There are 16 residues in the CDR3. The CDR3 DNA is TGTGCCGGCAGCGACCTGAGTGGTCAGGACCAAGAGACCCAGTACTTC. Protein: CAGSDLSGQDQETQYF.